This T cell receptor beta chain is drawn from a study of cytomegalovirus exposure and HLA in healthy donors. Notes on the study in general: Several V segments, TRBV6-2 and TRBV6-3 among them, could not be told apart and were dropped. In a later analysis, most CMV-associated TCR beta chains appeared HLA-restricted.

In regard to this clone: What it binds is unknown.

The V end was cut by 6 bases, the J end by 11 bases, with 13 bases between. From germline, CDR1 is MDHEN and CDR2 SYDVKM. The CDR3 contains 12 residues. The PCR contained 60 Vbeta and 13 Jbeta primers. Assay: immunoSEQ multiplex PCR; the TCRdb copy retains only in-frame clones and omits some. Seen here are 65,000 to 90,000 clones, more than 70% observed once, and the top ten hold about 3%. Sequenced material: PBMCs. V and J are TRBV28 and TRBJ2-2, with a tentative D call TRBD1 (5 bases). The TCR originated in a man aged 35 to 55 in good health and CMV-seronegative. The CDR3 coding sequence is TGTGCCAGCAGGCTGAACAGGCGAGAGCTGTTTTTT. Amino acids: CASRLNRRELFF.